This T cell receptor (beta chain) was captured by sequencing in a study of blood T cells in healthy people across ages. Combining a sample-barcoded 5' primer with a J-beta primer mix, a second PCR ran for about 6 to 12 cycles. TCRdb itself ran the 5' RACE reads through MiXCR, one entry per CDR3 protein. The sample shows around 700,000 distinct CDR3 sequences, 25% of them seen only once. These sequences were also reported in another study, on T cells of mothers and their children. That publication notes: The entire RNA extract went into cDNA synthesis at about 1.5 ug per 15 ul. In each mother, TCR beta CDR3 reads exceeded 9 million; in each child, they numbered around 3 million.

This TCR was sampled from a boy younger than 18 in good health. The sequenced material came from blood.

For the CDR3, the DNA is TGCAGTGCTTTGATTTCGACAGGATCAGATACGCAGTATTTT. As protein: CSALISTGSDTQYF. The chain joins TRBV20-1 to TRBJ2-3; a weak D match, TRBD1 (6 bases). V was clipped by 5 bases and J by 4 bases, with 16 bases between them. The CDR3 is 14 residues long. Germline CDR1 is DFQATT and CDR2 is SNEGSKA (reference sequence).